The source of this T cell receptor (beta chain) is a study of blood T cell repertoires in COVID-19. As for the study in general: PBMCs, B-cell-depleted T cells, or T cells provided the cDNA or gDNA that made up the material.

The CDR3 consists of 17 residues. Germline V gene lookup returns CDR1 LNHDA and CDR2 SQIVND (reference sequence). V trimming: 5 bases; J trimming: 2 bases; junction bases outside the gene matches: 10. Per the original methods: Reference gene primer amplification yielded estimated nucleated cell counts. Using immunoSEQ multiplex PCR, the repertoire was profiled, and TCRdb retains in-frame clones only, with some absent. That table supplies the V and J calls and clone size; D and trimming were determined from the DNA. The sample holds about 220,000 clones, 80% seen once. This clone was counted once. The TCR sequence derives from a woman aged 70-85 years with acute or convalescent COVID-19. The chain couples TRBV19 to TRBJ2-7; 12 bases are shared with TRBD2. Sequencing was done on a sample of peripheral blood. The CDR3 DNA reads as TGTGCCAGTAGTCTTCGGACTAGCGGGACAATGACCTACGAGCAGTACTTC. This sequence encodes CASSLRTSGTMTYEQYF. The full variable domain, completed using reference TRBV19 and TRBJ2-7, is DGGITQSPKYLFRKEGQNVTLSCEQNLNHDAMYWYRQDPGQGLRLIYYSQIVNDFQKGDIAEGYSVSREKKESFPLTVTSAQKNPTAFYLCASSLRTSGTMTYEQYFGPGTRLTVT.